Each of the 26 T cell receptor beta chains below was sequenced from the same sample in a study of post-analysis software for immune sequencing data. Study observations and caveats: Patients had higher frequencies than controls of a handful of TRBV segments, including TRBV5-6, TRBV5-1 and TRBV20-1.

Their antigen targets remain unknown. The library was made from cDNA and included unique molecular identifiers. MiXCR, run by TCRdb on the PCR reads, gives a single entry per CDR3 protein. The sample has about 770,000 distinct CDR3 sequences; more than 45% are singletons. Sequencing used blood. Receptors originate from a girl aged 10-17 years with multiple sclerosis.

This clonotype was recorded a few times. The chain employs TRBV6-5 and TRBJ1-2; a weak D match, TRBD1 (5 bases). Germline loops: CDR1 MNHEY, CDR2 SVGAGI. The CDR3 spans 16 residues. The germline V and J ends were trimmed by 0 bases and 3 bases, with 14 bases remaining between them. In DNA, the CDR3 is TGTGCCAGCAGTTACTCGACGGCAGGGTGGGACTATGGCTACACCTTC. This gives the protein CASSYSTAGWDYGYTF.

The rearrangement links TRBV25-1 to TRBJ2-7, with D tentatively TRBD1 or TRBD2 (5 bases each). The DNA end is a closer match to TRBJ2-5, so the J assignment may be wrong. Germline loops: CDR1 MGHDK, CDR2 SYGVNS. CDR3 size: 16 residues. This CDR3 is CASSKTRDGPGETQYF. In DNA form, the CDR3 reads TGTGCCAGCAGTAAAACCCGGGACGGCCCGGGGGAGACCCAGTACTTC.

The rearrangement joins TRBV20-1 to TRBJ2-7; D gene unclear. Germline assignment: CDR1 DFQATT and CDR2 SNEGSKA (reference sequence). There are 13 residues in the CDR3. Trimming stripped 3 bases from V and 0 bases from J, with 9 bases between. CDR3 region: CSARVESSYEQYF. CDR3 in DNA: TGCAGTGCTAGGGTTGAGAGCTCCTACGAGCAGTACTTC.

A few counts support this clonotype. CDR3 coding DNA: TGCAGTGCTAGAGTCGTCGGGACCTACGAGCAGTACTTC. Encoded protein: CSARVVGTYEQYF. The V and J genes are TRBV20-1 and TRBJ2-7; tentatively, D is TRBD2 (5 bases). V dropped 1 base and J dropped 2 bases, with 9 bases sitting between them. CDR1 DFQATT and CDR2 SNEGSKA come from the germline V gene (reference sequence). The CDR3 is 13 residues long.

The chain combines TRBV15 with TRBJ2-5; the match to TRBD1 covers 9 bases. The J call is uncertain, as TRBJ2-7 better fits the DNA end. The CDR3 spans 15 residues. Germline lookup yields CDR1 LNHNV and CDR2 YYDKDF (reference sequence). Here the CDR3 reads CATSLLTGQGHEQYF. The CDR3 DNA reads as TGTGCCACCAGCCTCCTAACGGGACAGGGCCACGAGCAGTACTTC.

The chain employs TRBV20-1 and TRBJ1-1, with TRBD1 as a possible D gene (5 bases). V lost 3 bases to trimming and J lost 7 bases, with 6 bases between them. Per germline, CDR1 DFQATT and CDR2 SNEGSKA (reference sequence). The CDR3 runs 10 residues. The CDR3 DNA reads as TGCAGTGCTAGGGGGGATGAAGCTTTCTTT. Translating gives CSARGDEAFF.

The sample holds a few counts of this clonotype. The chain links TRBV6-1 to TRBJ2-5, with D tentatively TRBD2 (6 bases). The CDR3 has 15 residues. Per the germline V gene, CDR1 is MNHNS and CDR2 is SASEGT. The V gene lost 2 bases and the J gene lost 2 bases, with 12 bases spanning the gap. The CDR3 DNA sequence: TGTGCCAGCAGTGAAACCCGCGGGGTGCAAGAGACCCAGTACTTC. Encoded protein: CASSETRGVQETQYF.

In this sample, this clonotype turned up once. The J gene is TRBJ2-7, the V gene TRBV11-2, with D unclear. V dropped 1 base and J dropped 2 bases, with 12 bases sitting between them. The CDR3 is 15 amino acids. Looked up from germline, CDR1 is SGHAT and CDR2 is FQNNGV. The CDR3 sequence is CASSLGRGPAYEQYF. The CDR3 region has the DNA TGTGCCAGCAGCTTAGGACGCGGACCAGCCTACGAGCAGTACTTC.

The CDR3 reads CASSRQGFSYNEQFF. The CDR3 DNA reads TGTGCCAGCAGTCGACAGGGATTCTCCTACAATGAGCAGTTCTTC. The gene calls are TRBV6-2 or TRBV6-3 and TRBJ2-1; 7 bases are a match to TRBD1. The junction had 4 bases not matched to a gene; V was cut back by 5 bases and J by 0 bases. Germline CDR1 and CDR2: MNHEY and SVGEGT. The CDR3 runs to 15 residues.

The chain couples TRBV5-1 to TRBJ2-7, with TRBD1 matching 7 bases. The V and J ends lost 5 bases and 0 bases, in that order; junction bases with no gene match: 8. The germline V gene has CDR1 SGHRS and CDR2 YFSETQ. The CDR3 totals 15 residues. CDR3 in DNA: TGCGCCAGCAGGGAAGGGACAGCGAACTCCTACGAGCAGTACTTC. Encoded protein: CASREGTANSYEQYF.

This clonotype appeared a single time. The chain carries TRBV12-3 or TRBV12-4 and TRBJ1-6, with a tentative D call TRBD1 (5 bases). The CDR3 totals 16 residues. V gave up 5 bases and J gave up 10 bases, with 21 bases separating them. The CDR3 sequence: CASSVAPQGVRSPLHF. The CDR3 DNA sequence: TGTGCCAGCAGTGTCGCTCCCCAGGGAGTGAGGTCACCCCTCCACTTT.

A few counts support this clonotype. The V and J genes are TRBV29-1 and TRBJ2-5; 7 bases line up with TRBD2. From germline, CDR1 is SQVTM and CDR2 ANQGSEA. V was pared by 4 bases and J by 11 bases, with 4 bases of the junction left unmatched. The CDR3 is made up of 10 amino acids. The CDR3 is CSVAGREQYF. In DNA form, the CDR3 reads TGCAGCGTTGCTGGGCGGGAGCAGTACTTC. The full variable domain, its missing parts supplied by reference TRBV29-1 and TRBJ2-5, is SAVISQKPSRDICQRGTSLTIQCQVDSQVTMMFWYRQQPGQSLTLIATANQGSEATYESGFVIDKFPISRPNLTFSTLTVSNMSPEDSSIYLCSVAGREQYFGPGTRLLVL.

The rearrangement uses TRBV20-1 and TRBJ1-4; 8 bases line up with TRBD1. In germline, CDR1 is DFQATT, CDR2 SNEGSKA (reference sequence). CDR3 size: 13 residues. V shed 4 bases, J shed 10 bases, and the junction held 8 bases outside the gene matches. CDR3 residues: CSAIETGATKLFF. The CDR3 coding sequence is TGCAGTGCTATTGAGACAGGGGCGACAAAACTGTTTTTT.

The table lists this clonotype with a few counts. The chain uses TRBV24-1 and TRBJ2-7, with a tentative D call TRBD2 (6 bases). The germline V gene has CDR1 KGHDR and CDR2 SFDVKD. Trimming shortened V by 0 bases and J by 6 bases, and 8 bases separated the two germline ends. The CDR3 consists of 13 residues. CDR3 region: CATSDLNGGEQYF. Here the CDR3 DNA reads TGTGCCACCAGTGATTTGAACGGGGGCGAGCAGTACTTC.

This clonotype showed up just a few times. The chain has TRBV2 and TRBJ2-7; no clear D gene. The CDR3 is 16 residues long. Germline CDR1 is SNHLY and CDR2 is FYNNEI. Trimming left V 7 bases short and J 0 bases short, with 19 bases between. The CDR3 spells CASTDPGTESSYEQYF. CDR3 sequence (DNA): TGTGCCAGCACCGACCCCGGCACTGAGAGCTCCTACGAGCAGTACTTC.

This chain connects TRBV3-1 to TRBJ2-3; no definite D call. With 4 bases removed from V and 5 bases from J, the gap between germline ends came to 7 bases. Germline loops: CDR1 LGHDT, CDR2 YNNKEL (reference sequence). CDR3 length: 12 amino acids. This CDR3 reads CASSRARDTQYF. Here the CDR3 DNA reads TGTGCCAGCAGCCGAGCGAGAGATACGCAGTATTTT.

The chain combines TRBV12-3 or TRBV12-4 with TRBJ1-1, with D perhaps matching TRBD1 (5 bases). The CDR3 runs 12 residues. V was trimmed by 8 bases and J by 4 bases, leaving 11 bases between them. In DNA form, the CDR3 reads TGTGCCAGCTCGGGGGGGAGCACTGAAGCTTTCTTT. Encoded protein: CASSGGSTEAFF.

J is TRBJ2-1 and V is TRBV10-3; 10 bases match TRBD1. The DNA end is more similar to TRBJ2-7, so the J call may be wrong. The CDR3 totals 15 residues. CDR1 is ENHRY and CDR2 is SYGVKD in the germline V gene. The CDR3 coding sequence is TGTGCCATCAGTAGCCAGACAGGGGGCCTTTACGAGCAGTACTTC. Residues: CAISSQTGGLYEQYF.

The chain has TRBV9 and TRBJ2-1; 11 bases line up with TRBD2. The CDR3 covers 17 residues. Unmatched junction bases numbered 10, after V lost 4 bases and J lost 4 bases. Germline assignment: CDR1 SGDLS and CDR2 YYNGEE. This chain's CDR3 is CASSSPGVAGGYNEQFF. The CDR3 DNA follows: TGTGCCAGCAGCTCACCCGGCGTAGCGGGAGGGTACAATGAGCAGTTCTTC.

The chain employs TRBV10-2 and TRBJ2-1; D gene uncertain. Germline V gene data show CDR1 as WSHSY and CDR2 as SAAADI. This CDR3 is built from 12 residues. V was shortened by 8 bases and J by 5 bases, with 10 bases between the two germline ends. CDR3: CASASLNNEQFF. DNA of the CDR3: TGCGCCAGCGCGTCCCTGAACAATGAGCAGTTCTTC.

The CDR3 DNA is TGTGCCAGCAGAGAACCACCCGGACACGCGAACTTAACCTTAGAAGCTTTCTTT. The encoded protein is CASREPPGHANLTLEAFF. This chain uses TRBV28 with TRBJ1-1; D perhaps matches TRBD1 (5 bases). V was pared by 6 bases and J by 8 bases, with 31 bases between. The CDR3 is made up of 18 amino acids. CDR1 and CDR2 (germline): MDHEN, SYDVKM.

This clonotype was counted between two and nine times. The rearrangement links TRBV7-8 to TRBJ1-2, with D tentatively TRBD1 (6 bases). V shed 2 bases and J shed 6 bases, with 19 bases lying between them. Germline V CDR1 and CDR2: SGHVS, FQNEAQ. The CDR3 spans 16 residues. CDR3 in DNA: TGTGCCAGCAGCTTACCCTTAAATGACAGGTTCCATGGCTACACCTTC. This encodes CASSLPLNDRFHGYTF. The full variable domain, rest sourced from reference TRBV7-8 and TRBJ1-2, is GAGVSQSPRYKVAKRGQDVALRCDPISGHVSLFWYQQALGQGPEFLTYFQNEAQLDKSGLPSDRFFAERPEGSVSTLKIQRTQQEDSAVYLCASSLPLNDRFHGYTFGSGTRLTVV.

This clonotype has more than one count but fewer than ten. This chain connects TRBV4-2 to TRBJ2-7; no firm D call. Germline CDR1 and CDR2: LGHNA and YNFKEQ. This CDR3 spans 16 amino acids. Trimming cost V 0 bases and J 6 bases, with 18 bases left between them. The CDR3 DNA is TGTGCCAGCAGCCAAGAGAAGGCTTCTAGAGTTTTCGAGCAGTACTTC. Translation: CASSQEKASRVFEQYF.

The chain links TRBV29-1 to TRBJ1-2; weak D call: TRBD1 (6 bases). Germline CDR1 and CDR2: SQVTM and ANQGSEA. The CDR3 loop spans 12 amino acids. Trimming cost V 4 bases and J 6 bases, with 12 bases left between them. CDR3 sequence (DNA): TGCAGCGTTGGGGACACTCATCATGGCTACACCTTC. Its protein product is CSVGDTHHGYTF.

The gene calls are TRBV12-3 or TRBV12-4 and TRBJ2-5, with TRBD1 identical over 7 bases. V shed 4 bases, J shed 4 bases, and the junction held 6 bases outside the gene matches. This CDR3 is 14 amino acids long. CDR3 nucleotide sequence: TGTGCCAGCAGTTCCCCGACAGGGACAGAGACCCAGTACTTC. This sequence encodes CASSSPTGTETQYF.

The V call is TRBV20-1, the J call TRBJ2-5; D not certain. Judging by the DNA end, TRBJ2-7 fits better; the J call may be wrong. The CDR3 extends over 14 amino acids. The germline CDR1 and CDR2 sequences are DFQATT and SNEGSKA (reference sequence). The CDR3 DNA sequence: TGCAGTGCTAGAGATCCCAGCGCGTTCTACGAGCAGTACTTC. Translating gives CSARDPSAFYEQYF.